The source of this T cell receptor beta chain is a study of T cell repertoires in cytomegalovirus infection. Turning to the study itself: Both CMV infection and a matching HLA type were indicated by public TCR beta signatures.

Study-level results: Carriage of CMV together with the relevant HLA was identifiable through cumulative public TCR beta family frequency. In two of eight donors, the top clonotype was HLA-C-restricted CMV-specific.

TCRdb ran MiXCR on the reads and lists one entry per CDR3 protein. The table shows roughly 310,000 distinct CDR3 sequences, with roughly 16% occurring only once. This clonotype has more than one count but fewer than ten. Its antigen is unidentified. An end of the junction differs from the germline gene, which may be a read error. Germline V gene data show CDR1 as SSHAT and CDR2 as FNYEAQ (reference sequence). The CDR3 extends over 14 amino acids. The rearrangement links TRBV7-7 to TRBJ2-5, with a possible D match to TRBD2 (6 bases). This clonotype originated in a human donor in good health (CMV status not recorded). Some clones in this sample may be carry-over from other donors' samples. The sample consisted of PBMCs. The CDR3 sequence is CASSLALGGETQYF. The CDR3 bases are TGTGCTAGCAGCTTAGCGTTGGGAGGCGAGACCCAGTACTTC.